The 7 T cell receptor beta chains presented below share a single source sample, sequenced in a study of cytomegalovirus exposure and HLA in healthy donors. The PCR made use of 60 Vbeta and 13 Jbeta primers. This table comes from immunoSEQ multiplex PCR, and its TCRdb copy is limited to in-frame clones, with some not included. The profile shows over 150,000 clones, 65% to 80% of them singletons. The specimen sequenced was PBMCs. Every receptor here comes from a middle-aged woman in good health and CMV-seronegative.

CDR3 nucleotide sequence: TGTGCCAGCAGCGATCTGGGGCCCCCGGTCGGAGATACGCAGTATTTT. It translates to CASSDLGPPVGDTQYF. This chain links TRBV2 with TRBJ2-3; weak D call: TRBD1 (5 bases). V dropped 6 bases and J dropped 5 bases, with 21 bases sitting between them. The CDR3 sequence is 16 residues long. CDR1 and CDR2 from the germline V gene are SNHLY and FYNNEI.

The chain is built from TRBV6-5 and TRBJ1-3, with TRBD1 as a possible D gene (5 bases). Germline CDR1 is MNHEY and CDR2 is SVGAGI. The CDR3 is 15 amino acids. V gave up 8 bases and J gave up 3 bases, with 17 bases separating them. The CDR3 DNA is TGTGCCAGCTCCTATGGCGCGGGGGGTGGAAACACCATATATTTT. Protein: CASSYGAGGGNTIYF.

The chain combines TRBV7-9 with TRBJ1-5; TRBD1 aligns across 7 bases. V trimming: 4 bases; J trimming: 4 bases; junction bases outside the gene matches: 4. The length of the CDR3 is 14 residues. Germline CDR1 is SEHNR and CDR2 is FQNEAQ (reference sequence). For the CDR3, the DNA is TGTGCCAGCAGCTCACAGGGGAGGAATCAGCCCCAGCATTTT. Translated: CASSSQGRNQPQHF.

On this clone: Relative to the germline gene, one junction end is altered; a read error may explain this. V is TRBV5-1 and J is TRBJ1-1; D not resolved. The CDR3 runs 13 residues. CDR1 and CDR2 from the germline V gene are SGHRS and YFSETQ. For the CDR3, the DNA is TGCGCCAGCAGCTTCTCGGGGAACCCTGAAGCTTTCTTT. This gives the protein CASSFSGNPEAFF.

Only a few counts were recorded for this clone. V gene TRBV11-3 combines with J gene TRBJ1-1, with 11 bases identical to TRBD1. The length of the CDR3 is 15 residues. Germline lookup yields CDR1 SGHNT and CDR2 YENEEA. V shed 6 bases and J 4 bases; nucleotides not matched to a gene: 7. The CDR3 sequence is CASRFGTGGGTEAFF. CDR3 coding DNA: TGTGCCAGCAGATTTGGGACAGGGGGGGGCACTGAAGCTTTCTTT.

This sequence joins TRBV6-1 and TRBJ1-2; D possibly corresponds to TRBD1 (5 bases). The CDR3 consists of 15 residues. Germline-derived CDR1 and CDR2 are MNHNS and SASEGT. V gave up 1 base and J gave up 4 bases, with 13 bases separating them. The CDR3 here is CASSEGGFSLYGYTF. The CDR3 nucleotides are TGTGCCAGCAGTGAAGGGGGCTTTAGCCTCTATGGCTACACCTTC.

The chain has TRBV6-5 and TRBJ2-5; D ambiguous. The ends were cut back, 0 bases at V and 11 bases at J, with 7 bases in the middle. Germline CDR1 reads MNHEY; CDR2 reads SVGAGI. The CDR3 covers 11 residues. In DNA form, the CDR3 reads TGTGCCAGCAGTTACTCTAGAGAGCAGTACTTC. This gives the protein CASSYSREQYF.